This T cell receptor (beta chain) was obtained from a study of cytomegalovirus exposure and HLA in healthy donors. Study overall: From 150 million to 200 million T cells, an earlier analysis saw some 120 million unique TCR beta sequences.

Primers: 60 Vbeta forward and 13 Jbeta reverse. The protocol was immunoSEQ multiplex PCR, while the TCRdb copy is restricted to in-frame clones and leaves out a portion. The sample gives roughly 100,000 clones, 82% of which show up once; about 1.6% is in the top ten. V lost 5 bases to trimming and J lost 2 bases, with 19 bases between them. CDR1 is MNHEY, CDR2 SMNVEV, per germline (reference sequence). The CDR3 covers 17 residues. Study-wide findings and caveats: Because they were indistinguishable, some V segments, including TRBV6-2 and TRBV6-3, were excluded. V- and J-gene trimming in TCR beta was tied to a missense DCLRE1C variant by an analysis performed later. Common viral pathogens (according to a later analysis) appeared linked to several of the most significant clusters.

On this clone itself: The antigen remains undetermined.

Sequenced sample: PBMCs. The chain joins TRBV27 to TRBJ1-5, with a possible D match to TRBD1 (5 bases). The source is a man aged 50-59 years in good health and CMV-seronegative. CDR3 sequence: CASSPKAGWEGNQPQHF. The DNA of the CDR3 is TGTGCCAGCAGTCCCAAGGCAGGGTGGGAGGGCAATCAGCCCCAGCATTTT.